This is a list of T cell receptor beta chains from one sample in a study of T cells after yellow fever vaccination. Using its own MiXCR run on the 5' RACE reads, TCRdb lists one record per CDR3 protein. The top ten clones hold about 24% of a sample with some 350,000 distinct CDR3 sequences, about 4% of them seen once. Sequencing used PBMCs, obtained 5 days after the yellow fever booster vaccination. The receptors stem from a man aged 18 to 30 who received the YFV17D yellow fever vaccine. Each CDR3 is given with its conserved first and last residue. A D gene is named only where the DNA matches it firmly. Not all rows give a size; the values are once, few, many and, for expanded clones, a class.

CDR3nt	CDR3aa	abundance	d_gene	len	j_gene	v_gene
TGTGCCAGCAGCTTAAGGAGCCTGCTACAGGACTCTGGGGCCAACGTCCTGACTTTC	CASSLRSLLQDSGANVLTF	-	-	19	TRBJ2-6	TRBV7-9
TGCAGCGTTCAACCCCAGGGCAAGCAGTATTTT	CSVQPQGKQYF	many	-	11	TRBJ2-3	TRBV29-1
TGCGCCAGCCGGGATCGACTACAGGGGGTGGATTCACCCCTCCACTTT	CASRDRLQGVDSPLHF	few	TRBD1	16	TRBJ1-6	TRBV5-1
TGTGCCAGCAGCTTAATCGGGATTCTCGGCTTTGGCTACACCTTC	CASSLIGILGFGYTF	-	-	15	TRBJ1-2	TRBV7-2
TGTGCCAGCAGTTACGGACAGTTCGCCTTCACAGATACGCAGTATTTT	CASSYGQFAFTDTQYF	many	-	16	TRBJ2-3	TRBV6-5
TGTGCCAGCAGTGAACAGACTGGAAACACCATATATTTT	CASSEQTGNTIYF	many	-	13	TRBJ1-3	TRBV6-1
TGCGCCAGCTCCCCTCAGTCCGTGAACACTGAAGCTTTCTTT	CASSPQSVNTEAFF	few	-	14	TRBJ1-1	TRBV5-1
TGTGCCAGCAGCTCGGACCGAGATCAGCCCCAGCATTTT	CASSSDRDQPQHF	many	-	13	TRBJ1-5	TRBV11-2
TGTGCCAGCAGTAGATCGTTTGCAGATACGCAGTATTTT	CASSRSFADTQYF	-	-	13	TRBJ2-3	TRBV6-2/TRBV6-3
TGCAGCGCCGACCAAGGGGCCGGCACAGATACGCAGTATTTT	CSADQGAGTDTQYF	many	-	14	TRBJ2-3	TRBV29-1
TGCGCCAGCACTGCCTCTACAGGGCTTGAGACCCAGTACTTC	CASTASTGLETQYF	-	-	14	TRBJ2-5	TRBV5-1
TGTGCCATCAGTGAACCATCGACAGGGTTGAACACCGGGGAGCTGTTTTTT	CAISEPSTGLNTGELFF	many	TRBD1	17	TRBJ2-2	TRBV10-3
TGCGCCAGCAGCTTAGAACGGACAGGGGAAACAGATACGCAGTATTTT	CASSLERTGETDTQYF	few	TRBD1	16	TRBJ2-3	TRBV5-1
TGTGCCAGTAGTGATCGGACCCGAAACACCATATATTTT	CASSDRTRNTIYF	few	-	13	TRBJ1-3	TRBV19
TGTGCCAGCAGTGGGACTAGCGGGGGTAATGAGCAGTTCTTC	CASSGTSGGNEQFF	many	TRBD2	14	TRBJ2-1	TRBV2
TGCGCCAGCAGTCGACTAGCGGGGGGTTTCCATGAGCAGTTCTTC	CASSRLAGGFHEQFF	many	TRBD2	15	TRBJ2-1	TRBV4-1
TGCAGTGCTAGAGTAGTCGCAACACAGAGCTCTGGGGCCAACGTCCTGACTTTC	CSARVVATQSSGANVLTF	-	-	18	TRBJ2-6	TRBV20-1
TGTGCCAGTAGTATTCGATGGCCAGGGGGCGAAGGTGAGCAGTTCTTC	CASSIRWPGGEGEQFF	few	TRBD1	16	TRBJ2-1	TRBV19